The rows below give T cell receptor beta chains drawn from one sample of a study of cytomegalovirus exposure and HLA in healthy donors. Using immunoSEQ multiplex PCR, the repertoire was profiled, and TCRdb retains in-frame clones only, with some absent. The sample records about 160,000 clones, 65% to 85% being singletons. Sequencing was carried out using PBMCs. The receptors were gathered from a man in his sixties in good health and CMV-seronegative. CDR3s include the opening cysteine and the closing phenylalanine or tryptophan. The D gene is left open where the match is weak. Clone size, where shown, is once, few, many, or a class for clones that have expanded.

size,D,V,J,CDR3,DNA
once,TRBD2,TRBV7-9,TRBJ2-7,CASSLFAGVGEQYF,TGTGCCAGCAGCCTTTTTGCGGGAGTGGGGGAGCAGTACTTC
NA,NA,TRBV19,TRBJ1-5,CASRGPGGAGQPQHF,TGTGCCAGTAGAGGTCCGGGCGGGGCGGGACAGCCCCAGCATTTT
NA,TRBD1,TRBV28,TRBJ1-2,CASRAGTGYGYTF,TGTGCCAGCAGAGCCGGGACAGGCTATGGCTACACCTTC
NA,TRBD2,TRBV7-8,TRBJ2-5,CASSSQAVAGGAGETQYF,TGTGCCAGCAGCTCTCAAGCGGTAGCGGGAGGGGCTGGCGAGACCCAGTACTTC
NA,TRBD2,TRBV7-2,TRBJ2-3,CASSYRTSGVSDTQYF,TGTGCCAGCAGCTACAGGACTAGCGGGGTGTCAGATACGCAGTATTTT
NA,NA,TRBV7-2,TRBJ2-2,CASSFSLAGELFF,TGTGCCAGCAGTTTTAGCTTGGCGGGGGAGCTGTTTTTT
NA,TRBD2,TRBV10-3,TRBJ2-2,CAVLLREATGELFF,TGTGCCGTCCTGTTGCGGGAGGCGACCGGGGAGCTGTTTTTT
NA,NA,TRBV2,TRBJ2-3,CASSPGGQSTDTQYF,TGTGCCAGCAGTCCGGGGGGCCAGAGCACAGATACGCAGTATTTT
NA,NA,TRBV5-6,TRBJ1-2,CASSPAGTGGYTF,TGTGCCAGCAGCCCGGCGGGAACGGGAGGCTACACCTTC
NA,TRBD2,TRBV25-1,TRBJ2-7,CASSRGERDVYEQYF,TGTGCCAGCAGCCGAGGGGAGCGGGACGTTTACGAGCAGTACTTC
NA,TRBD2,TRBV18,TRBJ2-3,CASSHGLAGGKDTQYF,TGTGCCAGCTCACATGGACTAGCGGGGGGAAAGGATACGCAGTATTTT
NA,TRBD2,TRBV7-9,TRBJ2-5,CASSTTSGSETQYF,TGTGCCAGCAGCACGACTAGCGGGTCAGAGACCCAGTACTTC
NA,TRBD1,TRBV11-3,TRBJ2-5,CASSDRQGGMETQYF,TGTGCCAGCAGCGATCGACAGGGGGGGATGGAGACCCAGTACTTC
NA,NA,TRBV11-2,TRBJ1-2,CASSLGEGRLYTF,TGTGCCAGCAGCTTAGGAGAGGGGAGGCTCTACACCTTC
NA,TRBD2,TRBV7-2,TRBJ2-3,CASSSRRGGSADTQYF,TGTGCCAGCAGCTCACGACGGGGCGGGAGCGCAGATACGCAGTATTTT
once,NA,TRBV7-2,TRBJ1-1,CASSLFMVGSTEAFF,TGTGCCAGCAGCTTATTTATGGTTGGTAGCACTGAAGCTTTCTTT
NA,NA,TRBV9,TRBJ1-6,CASSAGQTYNSPLHF,TGTGCCAGCAGCGCCGGACAGACTTATAATTCACCCCTCCACTTT
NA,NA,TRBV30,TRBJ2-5,CAWSSFIPLAMYQETQYF,TGTGCCTGGAGTAGCTTTATCCCTCTAGCGATGTACCAAGAGACCCAGTACTTC
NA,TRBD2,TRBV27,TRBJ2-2,CASSSLRGSGRANTGELFF,TGTGCCAGCAGTTCCCTCCGGGGTAGCGGGAGGGCGAACACCGGGGAGCTGTTTTTT
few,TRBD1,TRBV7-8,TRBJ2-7,CASSLVRDSLYEQYF,TGTGCCAGCAGCTTAGTCCGGGACAGCCTCTACGAGCAGTACTTC
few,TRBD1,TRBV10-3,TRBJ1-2,CAISVGQGLLFLTF,TGTGCCATCAGTGTGGGACAGGGCCTCCTTTTCCTCACCTTC
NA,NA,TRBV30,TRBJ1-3,CAWSVLVGGNTIYF,TGTGCCTGGAGTGTACTCGTGGGCGGAAACACCATATATTTT
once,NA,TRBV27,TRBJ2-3,CASSSAETRYTDTQYF,TGTGCCAGCAGTTCCGCAGAGACTAGATACACAGATACGCAGTATTTT
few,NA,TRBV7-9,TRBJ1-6,CASSPIGTNNSPLHF,TGTGCCAGCAGCCCTATCGGGACAAATAATTCACCCCTCCACTTT
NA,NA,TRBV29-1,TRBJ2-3,CSVAVGVGLSTDTQYF,TGCAGCGTTGCGGTCGGGGTGGGTTTGAGCACAGATACGCAGTATTTT
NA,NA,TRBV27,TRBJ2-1,CASTVGVSYNEQFF,TGTGCCAGCACCGTTGGAGTCAGCTACAATGAGCAGTTCTTC
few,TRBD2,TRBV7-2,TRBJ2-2,CASRPPGTSGRAPGELFF,TGTGCCAGCAGGCCGCCCGGGACTAGCGGGAGGGCCCCCGGGGAGCTGTTTTTT
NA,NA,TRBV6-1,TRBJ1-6,CASSGQNSPLHF,TGTGCCAGCAGTGGGCAGAATTCACCCCTCCACTTT
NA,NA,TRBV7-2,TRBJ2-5,CASSFRQGGSQETQYF,TGTGCCAGCAGTTTCCGCCAGGGGGGAAGTCAAGAGACCCAGTACTTC
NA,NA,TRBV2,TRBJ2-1,CASSKDSYNEQFF,TGTGCCAGCAGTAAGGACAGTTACAATGAGCAGTTCTTC
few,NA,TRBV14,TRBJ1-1,CASSQELWGHPKKNTEAFF,TGTGCCAGCAGCCAAGAATTGTGGGGACACCCGAAGAAGAACACTGAAGCTTTCTTT
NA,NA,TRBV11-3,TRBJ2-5,CASSFSGVETQYF,TGTGCCAGCAGCTTTTCAGGGGTTGAGACCCAGTACTTC
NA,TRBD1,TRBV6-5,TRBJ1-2,CASSTRQGDYGYTF,TGTGCCAGCAGCACTAGACAGGGAGACTATGGCTACACCTTC
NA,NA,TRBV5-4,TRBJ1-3,CASSFFGGAGNTIYF,TGTGCCAGCAGCTTCTTTGGGGGGGCTGGAAACACCATATATTTT
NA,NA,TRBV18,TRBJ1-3,CASSREQGTGNTIYF,TGTGCCAGCTCACGGGAACAGGGCACTGGAAACACCATATATTTT
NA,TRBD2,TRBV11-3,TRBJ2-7,CASSLLAGDSHEQYF,TGTGCCAGCAGCTTACTAGCGGGAGATTCCCACGAGCAGTACTTC